The present TCR beta chain was sequenced within a study of T cells in Graves' hyperthyroidism and ophthalmopathy. Study-level results: Most thyroid clonotypes with frequency above 0.001 were detected in blood. The model's output predicted ophthalmopathy at a median of 6.5 months prior to onset.

Diagnostic decisions used clinical symptoms, serum thyroxine and TRAb, thyroid ultrasound and orbital computed tomography. In germline, CDR1 is LNHNV, CDR2 YYDKDF (reference sequence). Trimming took 0 bases from V and 5 from J, leaving 11 bases between them. The CDR3 loop spans 16 amino acids. Amplified regions were TCR beta CDR3 sequences from RNA transcripts. HTBI primers were employed in a first-round RT-PCR of the TCR CDR3. TCRdb reanalysed the multiplex PCR reads using MiXCR and keeps one entry per CDR3 protein. This table has 800,000 or so distinct CDR3 sequences, roughly 37% appearing once. Note on this clonotype: Antigen: not known.

Sequenced input: blood. The receptor was isolated from a young man with Graves' hyperthyroidism. The V call is TRBV15, the J call TRBJ1-6; the D gene is possibly TRBD1 (6 bases). The DNA for the CDR3 is TGTGCCACCAGCAGAGAACCGGGACACCATAATTCACCCCTCCACTTT. Protein: CATSREPGHHNSPLHF.